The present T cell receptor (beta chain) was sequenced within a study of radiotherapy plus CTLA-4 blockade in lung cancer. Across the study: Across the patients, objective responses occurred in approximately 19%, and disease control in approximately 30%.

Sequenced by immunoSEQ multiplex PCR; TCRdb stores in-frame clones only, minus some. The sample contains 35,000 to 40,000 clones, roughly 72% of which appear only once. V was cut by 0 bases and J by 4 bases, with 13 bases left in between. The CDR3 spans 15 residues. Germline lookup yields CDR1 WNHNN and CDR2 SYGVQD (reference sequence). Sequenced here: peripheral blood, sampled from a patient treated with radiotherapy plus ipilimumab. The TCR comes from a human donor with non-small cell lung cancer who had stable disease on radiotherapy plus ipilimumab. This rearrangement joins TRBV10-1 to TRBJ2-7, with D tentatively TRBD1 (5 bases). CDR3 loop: CASSESAGKGYEQYF. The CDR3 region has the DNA TGCGCCAGCAGTGAGTCGGCAGGGAAGGGGTACGAGCAGTACTTC.